This TCR beta chain was identified in a study of CXCR3-negative and CXCR3-positive naive CD8 T cells. Study results and limitations: With respect to TRBV-TRBJ usage, naive CXCR3-negative and CXCR3-positive cells were similar; memory differed.

A remark on this clonotype: No antigen is known for it.

The CDR3 extends over 14 amino acids. Per germline, CDR1 DFQATT and CDR2 SNEGSKA (reference sequence). 5' RACE that incorporated UMI labels was used to prepare the TRB cDNA libraries. TCRdb re-called the 5' RACE reads and catalogs CDR3 proteins one per entry, DNA excluded. The sample table includes 70,000 to 100,000 distinct CDR3 sequences. The chain uses TRBV20-1 and TRBJ1-1; TCRdb's D call, TRBD1, is unchecked because there is no DNA. Sequences were obtained from naive CXCR3- CD8+ T cells from blood. Subset here: CD45RO-CCR7+CD27+CD95- naive CD8+ T cells lacking CXCR3 (TNR3-). The receptor's source is a human donor in good health. Some clones in this sample may be carry-over from other donors' samples. The chain's CDR3 is CSASRDRGGTEAFF.